These 12 T cell receptor beta chains were sequenced from one sample in a study of tumor-infiltrating lymphocytes in primary liver carcinoma. Total RNA (approximately 500 ng) served as template for TCR beta cDNA synthesis primed by a constant-region primer. Slightly modified ARM-PCR with three nested multiplex PCR rounds yielded TCR beta libraries. Each of the first two PCR rounds ran approximately 10 cycles with TRBV1-TRBV30 forward and C-beta reverse primers. TCRdb reanalysed the multiplex PCR reads using MiXCR and keeps one entry per CDR3 protein. The repertoire has a few hundred thousand distinct CDR3 sequences, around three fifths of them found once; the top ten carry approximately 15%. The authors took blood RNA from unsorted whole blood and also extracted germline DNA. The sequenced material came from peripheral blood. These receptors originate from a woman in her twenties or thirties with primary liver carcinoma and hepatitis B virus infection.

The table lists this clonotype with many counts. V is TRBV4-1 and J is TRBJ2-1, with TRBD2 identical over 9 bases. This CDR3 region has 17 residues. Trimming at V came to 1 base and at J to 4 bases, leaving 8 bases not matched to a gene. Germline CDR1 MGHRA, CDR2 YSYEKL. The CDR3 DNA reads TGCGCCAGCAGCCAAGCATATAGCGGGAGCAGGTACAATGAGCAGTTCTTC. Translation: CASSQAYSGSRYNEQFF.

The chain links TRBV28 to TRBJ2-7; 8 nucleotides match TRBD1. With the DNA end fitting TRBJ2-4 better, the J assignment may be wrong. This CDR3 spans 14 amino acids. Germline CDR1 is MDHEN and CDR2 is SYDVKM. In DNA, the CDR3 is TGTGCCAGCCGGCAGGGGGCTTATCGGAACATTCAGTACTTC. Its protein product is CASRQGAYRNIQYF.

On this clonotype: This clone may be a read error of a much larger clone one base away. The CDR3 does not close with the conserved phenylalanine or tryptophan, likely indicating a read error. This chain connects TRBV6-6 to TRBJ2-1; the match to TRBD2 covers 9 bases. The CDR3 runs 16 residues. V was clipped by 2 bases and J by 6 bases; unmatched bases: 8. Germline values: CDR1 MNHNY, CDR2 SVGAGI (reference sequence). The chain's CDR3 is CASSYGLAGRGNEQFI. The CDR3 nucleotides read TGTGCCAGCAGTTACGGTCTAGCGGGACGGGGCAATGAGCAGTTCATC.

As for this clonotype: A much larger clone is a single base away; this may be a read error. The V call is TRBV6-2 or TRBV6-3, the J call TRBJ2-3, with a tentative D call TRBD2 (6 bases). The CDR3 length is 15 residues. The germline CDR1 and CDR2 sequences are MNHEY and SVGEGT. V lost 5 bases and J 6 bases, leaving 18 bases between the germline ends. The chain's CDR3 is CASSPGSGPLDTQYF. CDR3 sequence (DNA): TGTGCCAGCAGTCCAGGTAGCGGACCGTTGGATACGCAGTATTTT.

Notes on this clonotype: Germline is not matched at one junction end, which may reflect a read error. V and J are TRBV11-2 and TRBJ2-5, with TRBD2 as a possible D gene (6 bases). Per the germline V gene, CDR1 is SGHAT and CDR2 is FQNNGV. This CDR3 region has 15 residues. The CDR3 protein is CTSSLGARDWETQYF. The DNA of the CDR3 is TGTACCAGTAGCTTAGGCGCGCGGGACTGGGAGACCCAGTACTTC.

J is TRBJ2-2 and V is TRBV28; D not resolved. V shed 3 bases and J shed 3 bases, with 11 bases lying between them. The germline CDR1 and CDR2 sequences are MDHEN and SYDVKM. The CDR3 has 15 amino acids. The CDR3 DNA follows: TGTGCCAGCAGTTTGGCCAGGCCTTACACCGGGGAGCTGTTTTTT. This codes for CASSLARPYTGELFF. Combining the CDR3 with reference TRBV28 and TRBJ2-2 gives the whole variable domain DVKVTQSSRYLVKRTGEKVFLECVQDMDHENMFWYRQDPGLGLRLIYFSYDVKMKEKGDIPEGYSVSREKKERFSLILESASTNQTSMYLCASSLARPYTGELFFGEGSRLTVL.

About this clonotype: The junction and the germline gene differ at one end; a read error may be behind it. The chain links TRBV6-2 or TRBV6-3 to TRBJ2-3, with TRBD2 identical over 8 bases. The CDR3 has 15 residues. CDR1 and CDR2 (germline): MNHEY, SVGEGT. This CDR3 reads CASNYILAGTDTQYF. CDR3 in DNA: TGTGCCAGCAATTACATCCTAGCGGGTACAGATACGCAGTATTTT.

This clonotype was detected many times. The rearrangement joins TRBV7-9 to TRBJ2-3, with 11 bases that match TRBD2. The length of the CDR3 is 14 residues. J gave up 5 bases and V 3 bases, and 1 base lay outside the gene matches. Germline lookup yields CDR1 SEHNR and CDR2 FQNEAQ (reference sequence). Here the CDR3 reads CASSFGLAGDTQYF. For the CDR3, the DNA is TGTGCCAGCAGCTTCGGACTAGCGGGAGATACGCAGTATTTT.

This clonotype was observed many times. J is TRBJ1-2 and V is TRBV6-5; 10 bases map to TRBD1. This CDR3 spans 17 amino acids. The V gene's germline CDR1 is MNHEY and CDR2 SVGAGI. V was clipped by 5 bases and J by 8 bases; unmatched bases: 17. For the CDR3, the DNA is TGTGCCAGCAGTCCGTCGATGGAGCGACAGGGGGCGCGAGGCTACACCTTC. This gives the protein CASSPSMERQGARGYTF.

For this clonotype: It may be a read error: a sequence one base away is much more abundant. This rearrangement joins TRBV4-3 to TRBJ2-5; TRBD2 might be the D (5 bases). This CDR3 is built from 14 residues. CDR1 and CDR2 from the germline V gene are LGHNA and YSLEER. CDR3 loop: CASSQLRDFETQHF. DNA for the CDR3: TGCGCCAGCAGCCAACTTCGGGATTTTGAGACCCAGCACTTC.

As concerns this clonotype: Sequence at one end of the junction differs from germline and may be a read error. This chain joins TRBV14 and TRBJ2-2; D might be TRBD1 (6 bases). The CDR3 has 16 residues. In germline, CDR1 is SGHDN, CDR2 FVKESK. The CDR3 reads CASSHLGTTNTGELVF. The CDR3 DNA reads TGTGCCAGCAGCCATTTAGGGACAACGAACACCGGGGAGCTGGTTTTT.

The chain carries TRBV5-1 and TRBJ2-3; 8 bases map to TRBD2. The trim removed 6 bases at V and 2 bases at J, leaving 5 bases unmatched. CDR1 is SGHRS, CDR2 YFSETQ, per germline. The CDR3 has 14 residues. CDR3: CASTRGGATDTQYF. The CDR3 DNA sequence: TGCGCCAGCACCCGGGGGGGGGCCACAGATACGCAGTATTTT.